The sequence of this TCR beta chain was determined in a study of T cells in tumors after PD-1 blockade. The CDR3 covers 14 residues. Trimming took 6 bases from V and 0 from J, leaving 9 bases between them. Germline lookup yields CDR1 MNHEY and CDR2 SVGEGT. Profiled with immunoSEQ multiplex PCR; TCRdb holds only in-frame clones, not every one. The sample carries roughly 4,200 clones, roughly 70% recorded once. The V gene is TRBV6-2 or TRBV6-3, the J gene TRBJ1-5; no clear D. Sequenced here: tumor tissue, sampled before anti-PD-1 treatment. The origin of this receptor is a human donor with basal cell carcinoma. This CDR3 is CASSPRSSNQPQHF. Written as DNA, the CDR3 is TGTGCCAGCAGCCCTAGGTCTAGCAATCAGCCCCAGCATTTT.